This entry describes one T cell receptor beta chain. The data belong to a study of ipilimumab plus nivolumab after autologous stem cell transplantation. Study-level information: Median doses per patient: roughly five ipilimumab, about 8 nivolumab. The myeloma group: high-risk transplant-naive, or relapse within 3 years after first autologous transplant.

Clones were read by immunoSEQ multiplex PCR, and TCRdb kept only the in-frame ones, dropping some. This table holds about 43,000 clones, about 88% found once. Per the germline V gene, CDR1 is SGHRS and CDR2 is YFSETQ. The CDR3 covers 17 residues. V dropped 3 bases and J dropped 7; count of bases not matched to a gene: 15. Starting 14 to 28 days after autologous transplant, ipilimumab 1 mg/kg was given. Patients got 3 mg/kg IV nivolumab weeks 1, 4, 7, 10, then biweekly through week 26. The chain couples TRBV5-1 to TRBJ2-7, with 11 bases matching TRBD2. Sequenced here: PBMCs, sampled in a trial of ipilimumab plus nivolumab as post-transplant consolidation. This TCR derives from a male donor with multiple myeloma. The CDR3 protein is CASSSSLDSGGAKEQYF. The CDR3 DNA reads TGCGCCAGCAGCTCGTCCCTCGATAGCGGGGGGGCAAAAGAGCAGTACTTC.